The clone carrying this T cell receptor beta chain turned up a few times. Its specificity is unknown. These data originate in a study of response to subunit inactivated influenza vaccine. Study conclusions and caveats: Each seasonal influenza vaccination, the authors suggested, recruits few new T cells.

The CDR3 loop spans 11 amino acids. Trimming pared 3 bases from V and 6 bases from J, leaving 8 bases between. The germline gives CDR1 DFQATT, CDR2 SNEGSKA (reference sequence). TCRdb itself ran the RT-PCR reads through MiXCR, one entry per CDR3 protein. Seen here are under 200,000 distinct CDR3 sequences, approximately 11% observed once, and the top ten hold around 11%. The clonotype was recovered from a man aged 45 to 65 who received an inactivated influenza vaccine. The J gene is TRBJ1-2, the V gene TRBV20-1; D remains ambiguous. The sample in question was non-naive T cells sorted from PBMCs, obtained roughly 6 weeks after vaccination. The CDR3 bases are TGCAGTGCTAGTCGGACGAATGGCTACACCTTC. It is translated as CSASRTNGYTF.